This record covers a single T cell receptor beta chain. This sample is drawn from a study of blood T cell repertoires in COVID-19. Turning to the study itself: The United States, Italy and Spain were the sources of the acute and convalescent COVID-19 samples. Nucleic acid was either cDNA or gDNA, and it came from T cells, B-cell-depleted T cells, or PBMCs.

Original data processing: By means of reference gene primer amplification, nucleated cell counts were estimated. Repertoires were generated with immunoSEQ multiplex PCR, while TCRdb's copy carries only in-frame clones and drops some. From that table come the V and J calls and clone size; the DNA was used to work out D and trimming. The sample contains 59,000 or so clones, approximately 79% of which appear only once. V lost 2 bases to trimming and J lost 7 bases, with 15 bases between them. The CDR3 extends over 15 amino acids. Germline V gives CDR1 KGHSH, CDR2 LQKENI. The clonotype comes from a man aged 60 to 75 with acute or convalescent COVID-19. The sequencing sample was made of peripheral blood. The J gene is TRBJ1-5, the V gene TRBV18; D gene ambiguous. The CDR3 bases are TGTGCCAGCTCACCAAACGGGGAGCCGGGGCAGCCCCAGCATTTT. Translation: CASSPNGEPGQPQHF. Looking up the rest from reference TRBV18 and TRBJ1-5 gives the full variable domain: NAGVMQNPRHLVRRRGQEARLRCSPMKGHSHVYWYRQLPEEGLKFMVYLQKENIIDESGMPKERFSAEFPKEGPSILRIQQVVRGDSAAYFCASSPNGEPGQPQHFGDGTRLSIL.